The 14 T cell receptor beta chains below come from one sample, sequenced in a study of blood T cell repertoires in COVID-19. Clones were sequenced by immunoSEQ multiplex PCR, and TCRdb holds only the in-frame ones, with some missing. Among more than 150,000 clones listed, about four fifths were seen once. The source material was peripheral blood. All receptors come from a man in his 70s who had recovered from COVID-19.

This rearrangement joins TRBV5-1 to TRBJ1-2; the match to TRBD1 covers 8 bases. Per germline, CDR1 SGHRS and CDR2 YFSETQ. The V gene end was trimmed by 3 bases and the J gene end by 6 bases; junction bases not matched to a gene: 4. The CDR3 spans 13 residues. The CDR3 region is CASSWTGFDGYTF. DNA for the CDR3: TGCGCCAGCAGCTGGACAGGGTTCGATGGCTACACCTTC.

The chain has TRBV7-6 and TRBJ2-1, with a possible D match to TRBD2 (7 bases). The V end lost 5 bases, the J end lost 7 bases, and 15 bases lay between the germline ends. The CDR3 runs 14 residues. Germline V gene lookup returns CDR1 SGHVS and CDR2 FNYEAQ. CDR3 DNA sequence: TGTGCCAGCAGCCCGAGAGGGGGGGCGAATGAGCAGTTCTTC. It codes for CASSPRGGANEQFF.

The rearrangement joins TRBV6-5 to TRBJ1-1; D is uncertain. V lost 0 bases to trimming and J lost 3 bases, with 8 bases between them. CDR3 length equals 14 residues. Germline CDR1 MNHEY, CDR2 SVGAGI. For the CDR3, the DNA is TGTGCCAGCAGTTACTCGCGGGCGGACACTGAAGCTTTCTTT. Amino acid sequence: CASSYSRADTEAFF.

The chain recombines TRBV4-2 with TRBJ2-1; 13 positions agree with TRBD2. Trimming at V came to 2 bases and at J to 10 bases, leaving 8 bases not matched to a gene. The germline CDR1 and CDR2 sequences are LGHNA and YNFKEQ. The CDR3 has 16 residues. The CDR3 DNA is TGTGCCAGCAGCCAACCGGGACTAGCGGGACAAGGAGAGCAGTTCTTC. It translates to CASSQPGLAGQGEQFF.

The chain is built from TRBV25-1 and TRBJ2-1; tentatively, D is TRBD1 (5 bases). Looked up from germline, CDR1 is MGHDK and CDR2 is SYGVNS. The CDR3 consists of 16 residues. V was pared by 5 bases and J by 2 bases, with 16 bases between. The CDR3 bases are TGTGCCAGCAGTCCCCTAAGTGGGGCGCCCTACAATGAGCAGTTCTTC. It encodes CASSPLSGAPYNEQFF.

The chain joins TRBV29-1 to TRBJ2-1; TRBD2 matches 12 bases. Trimming at V came to 4 bases and at J to 7 bases, leaving 5 bases not matched to a gene. The length of the CDR3 is 14 residues. Germline V CDR1 and CDR2: SQVTM, ANQGSEA. The CDR3 here is CSVVLAGGPNEQFF. DNA of the CDR3: TGCAGCGTTGTGCTAGCGGGAGGGCCGAATGAGCAGTTCTTC.

Only one count was recorded for this clone. The chain has TRBV10-3 and TRBJ2-7; 9 bases line up with TRBD1. The V gene end was trimmed by 8 bases and the J gene end by 5 bases; junction bases not matched to a gene: 10. CDR3 length: 14 amino acids. Germline V lookup: CDR1 ENHRY, CDR2 SYGVKD. The CDR3 region is CAIGPRDRVHEQYF. In DNA, the CDR3 is TGTGCCATCGGACCCCGGGACAGGGTACACGAGCAGTACTTC.

In the case of this clone: The junction shows a germline mismatch at one end, possibly a read error. Other nucleotide sequences in the sample specify the same CDR3. V is TRBV18 and J is TRBJ1-1; no definite D call. CDR3 length: 14 amino acids. Germline V gene sequence: CDR1 KGHSH, CDR2 LQKENI. CDR3 residues: CASSATSPESEAFF. CDR3 nucleotide sequence: TGTGCCAGCTCAGCCACTTCCCCTGAGAGTGAAGCTTTTTTT.

The V and J genes are TRBV7-8 and TRBJ2-5; D is perhaps TRBD2 (6 bases). V lost 5 bases and J 3 bases, leaving 10 bases between the germline ends. The length of the CDR3 is 13 residues. From germline, CDR1 is SGHVS and CDR2 FQNEAQ. The CDR3: CASSPWGEETQYF. The CDR3 bases are TGTGCCAGCAGCCCTTGGGGGGAAGAGACCCAGTACTTC.

Written as DNA, the CDR3 is TGTGCCAGCAGTGTGGGACAGGGGATTACCACCGGGGAGCTGTTTTTT. This translates into CASSVGQGITTGELFF. V is TRBV2 and J is TRBJ2-2; 10 bases fit TRBD1. This CDR3 spans 16 amino acids. Per the germline V gene, CDR1 is SNHLY and CDR2 is FYNNEI. V dropped 4 bases and J dropped 4; count of bases not matched to a gene: 6.

On this clone itself: Other DNA sequences of this sample code for an identical CDR3. The chain joins TRBV9 to TRBJ2-3, with no clear D. Germline V gene data show CDR1 as SGDLS and CDR2 as YYNGEE. The V and J ends lost 3 bases and 2 bases respectively, with 4 bases between them. This CDR3 contains 12 residues. CDR3 loop: CASSAHTDTQYF. CDR3 bases: TGTGCCAGCAGCGCCCACACAGATACGCAGTATTTT.

This chain connects TRBV18 to TRBJ2-5, with D tentatively TRBD1 (5 bases). Looked up from germline, CDR1 is KGHSH and CDR2 is LQKENI. V lost 2 bases and J lost 6, with 10 bases in between. The CDR3 runs 13 residues. CDR3 DNA: TGTGCCAGCTCACCATCAGGGCAGCAGACCCAGTACTTC. It specifies CASSPSGQQTQYF.

This chain uses TRBV24-1 with TRBJ2-7, with D perhaps matching TRBD2 (5 bases). The ends were cut back, 4 bases at V and 0 bases at J, with 12 bases in the middle. The length of the CDR3 is 15 residues. Germline V gene lookup returns CDR1 KGHDR and CDR2 SFDVKD. CDR3 in DNA: TGTGCCACCAGTGACCGAAGCGGAAGCTCCTACGAGCAGTACTTC. It codes for CATSDRSGSSYEQYF.

The chain employs TRBV7-9 and TRBJ2-1; TRBD2 aligns across 10 bases. V trimming: 5 bases; J trimming: 2 bases; junction bases outside the gene matches: 3. The germline CDR1 and CDR2 sequences are SEHNR and FQNEAQ (reference sequence). CDR3 length equals 15 residues. The CDR3 region is CASSPSGSAYNEQFF. The CDR3 DNA reads TGTGCCAGCAGCCCTAGCGGGAGCGCCTACAATGAGCAGTTCTTC.